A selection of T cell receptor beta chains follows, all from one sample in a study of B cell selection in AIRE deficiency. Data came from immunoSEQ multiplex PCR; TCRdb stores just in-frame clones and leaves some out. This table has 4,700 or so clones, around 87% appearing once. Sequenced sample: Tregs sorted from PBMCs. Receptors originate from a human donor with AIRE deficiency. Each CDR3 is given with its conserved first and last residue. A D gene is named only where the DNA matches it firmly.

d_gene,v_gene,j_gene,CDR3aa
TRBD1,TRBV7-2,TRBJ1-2,CASSLANRGNSGYTF
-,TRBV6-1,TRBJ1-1,CASSIKGGFAEAFF
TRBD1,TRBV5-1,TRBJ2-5,CASSSLPGQGRETQYF
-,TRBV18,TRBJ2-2,CASSPGRLSTGELFF
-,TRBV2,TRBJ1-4,CASSEGGVRIAKLFF
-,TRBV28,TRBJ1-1,CASSIQGSAPEAFF
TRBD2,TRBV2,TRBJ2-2,CASSASGTGELFF
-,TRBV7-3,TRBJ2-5,CASSLGPEETQYF
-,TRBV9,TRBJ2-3,CASSVGIGLVSTDTQYF
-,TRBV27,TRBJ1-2,CASSPRRGYGYTF
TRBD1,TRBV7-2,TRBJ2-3,CASSWRTGGTDTQYF
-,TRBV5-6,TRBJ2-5,CASSLSHETQYF
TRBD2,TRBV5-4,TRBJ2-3,CASSPGLAGSTDTQYF
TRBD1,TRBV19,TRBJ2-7,CASKIVGDRGSYEQYF
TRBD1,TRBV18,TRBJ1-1,CASSPGDRSEAFF
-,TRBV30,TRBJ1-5,CAWSVQGNQPQHF
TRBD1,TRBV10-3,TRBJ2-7,CATKRWDRGAYEQYF
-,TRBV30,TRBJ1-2,CAWRGVIGGYTF
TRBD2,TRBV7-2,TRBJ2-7,CASSQGRGANYEQYF
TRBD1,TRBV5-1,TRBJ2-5,CASSLQGIEGETQYF
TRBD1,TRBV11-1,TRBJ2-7,CASSRGTGVTYEQYF
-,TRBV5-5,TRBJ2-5,CASSLPGTYQETQYF
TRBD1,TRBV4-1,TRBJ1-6,CASSQSRQGNSPLHF
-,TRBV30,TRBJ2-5,CAWSVMSSETQYF
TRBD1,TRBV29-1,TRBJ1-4,CSVYARDRGVEKLFF
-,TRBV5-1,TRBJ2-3,CASSLGLVTDTQYF
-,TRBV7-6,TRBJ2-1,CASSLDYGTYNEQFF
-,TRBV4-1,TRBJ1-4,CASSRGLAGGGEKLFF
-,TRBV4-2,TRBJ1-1,CASSHDTMNTEAFF
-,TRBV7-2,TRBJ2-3,CASSLARNQDTQYF
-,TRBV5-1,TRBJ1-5,CASSLGGHQPQHF
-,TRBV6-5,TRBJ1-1,CASSYSWDGNTEAFF
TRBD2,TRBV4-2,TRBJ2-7,CASSPLAGGRREQYF
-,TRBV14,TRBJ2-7,CASCPLGEQYF
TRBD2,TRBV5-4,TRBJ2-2,CASSLFGLATGELFF
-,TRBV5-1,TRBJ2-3,CASKLAPTDTQYF
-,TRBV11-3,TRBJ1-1,CASSLEQGRDTEAFF
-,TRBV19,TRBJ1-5,CASKGYSNQPQHF
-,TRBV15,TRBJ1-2,CATSRGGGGYTF
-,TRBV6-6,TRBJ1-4,CASQDSGEKLFF